The rows below give T cell receptor beta chains drawn from one sample of a study of cytomegalovirus exposure and HLA in healthy donors. Sequencing was performed with immunoSEQ multiplex PCR; in TCRdb, only in-frame clones are kept and a portion is missing. The data contain hundreds of thousands of clones, roughly 87% of them singletons. The specimen sequenced was PBMCs. The receptors stem from a man younger than 35 in good health and CMV-seropositive. CDR3s include the opening cysteine and the closing phenylalanine or tryptophan. D genes are given only for firm matches. Only part of the rows carry a size: once, few, many, or a class if the clone is expanded.

size	D	V	J	CDR3	DNA
.	TRBD1	TRBV6-1	TRBJ2-5	CASSETGAGETQYF	TGTGCCAGCAGTGAAACAGGGGCCGGAGAGACCCAGTACTTC
.	.	TRBV10-2	TRBJ2-1	CASSVTDNYNEQFF	TGCGCCAGCAGTGTGACAGACAACTACAATGAGCAGTTCTTC
few	.	TRBV30	TRBJ2-6	CAWSPPRLSGANVLTF	TGTGCCTGGAGTCCGCCGCGCCTATCTGGGGCCAACGTCCTGACTTTC
.	.	TRBV28	TRBJ2-2	CASSSPQTANTGELFF	TGTGCCAGCAGTTCCCCGCAGACCGCGAACACCGGGGAGCTGTTTTTT
.	TRBD1	TRBV18	TRBJ2-7	CASSPGTGEGYEQYF	TGTGCCAGCTCACCGGGGACAGGGGAAGGGTACGAGCAGTACTTC
.	TRBD1	TRBV5-1	TRBJ1-5	CASSRGTGVDQPQHF	TGCGCCAGCAGCAGGGGGACAGGGGTTGATCAGCCCCAGCATTTT
.	.	TRBV21-1	TRBJ1-2	CASIWTGGRGYTF	TGTGCCAGCATTTGGACAGGGGGAAGGGGCTACACCTTC
once	.	TRBV18	TRBJ1-1	CASSPPKGSPRGLGVEAFF	TGTGCCAGCTCACCACCGAAGGGAAGCCCCAGGGGACTAGGGGTTGAAGCTTTCTTT
.	.	TRBV7-3	TRBJ2-1	CASSPRPGSGNEQFF	TGTGCCAGCAGCCCCCGGCCAGGGTCCGGCAATGAGCAGTTCTTC
.	.	TRBV28	TRBJ2-1	CASSGQGYNEQFF	TGTGCCAGCAGCGGGCAGGGTTACAATGAGCAGTTCTTC
.	TRBD2	TRBV4-1	TRBJ2-1	CASSQVLAGEEDEQFF	TGCGCCAGCAGCCAAGTTCTAGCGGGAGAGGAGGATGAGCAGTTCTTC
.	.	TRBV29-1	TRBJ1-4	CSIGNSGEKLFF	TGCAGTATCGGCAATTCAGGTGAAAAACTGTTTTTT
.	TRBD1	TRBV5-4	TRBJ1-2	CASSLDWDRGDGYTF	TGTGCCAGCAGCTTAGATTGGGACAGGGGAGATGGCTACACCTTC
.	TRBD2	TRBV28	TRBJ2-1	CASSSSGSQNEQFF	TGTGCCAGCAGTTCTAGCGGGAGTCAGAATGAGCAGTTCTTC
.	.	TRBV25-1	TRBJ2-1	CASSQDYRGEQFF	TGTGCCAGCAGCCAGGACTATCGGGGTGAGCAGTTCTTC